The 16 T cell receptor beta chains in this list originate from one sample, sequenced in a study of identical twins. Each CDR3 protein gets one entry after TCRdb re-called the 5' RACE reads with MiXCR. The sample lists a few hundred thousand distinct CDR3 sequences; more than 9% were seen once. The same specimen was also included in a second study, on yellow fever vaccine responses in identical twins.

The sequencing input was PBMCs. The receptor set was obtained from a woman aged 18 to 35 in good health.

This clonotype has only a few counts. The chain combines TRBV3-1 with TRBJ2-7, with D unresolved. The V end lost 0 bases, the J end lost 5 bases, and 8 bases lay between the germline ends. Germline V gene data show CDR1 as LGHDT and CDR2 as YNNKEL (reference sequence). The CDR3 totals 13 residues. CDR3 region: CASSQDRANEQYF. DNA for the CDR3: TGTGCCAGCAGCCAAGATCGGGCTAACGAGCAGTACTTC.

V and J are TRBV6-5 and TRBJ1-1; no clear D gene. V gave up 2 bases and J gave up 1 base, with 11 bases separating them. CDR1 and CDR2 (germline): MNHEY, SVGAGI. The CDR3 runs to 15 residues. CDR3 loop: CASSYRPQGNTEAFF. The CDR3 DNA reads TGTGCCAGCAGTTACCGGCCACAAGGGAACACTGAAGCTTTCTTT.

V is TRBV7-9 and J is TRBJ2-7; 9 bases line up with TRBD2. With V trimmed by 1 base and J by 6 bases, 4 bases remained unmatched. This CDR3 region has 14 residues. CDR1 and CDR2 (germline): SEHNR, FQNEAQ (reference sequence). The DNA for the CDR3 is TGTGCCAGCAGCTTAGAGGGCGGGAGGGGCGAGCAGTACTTC. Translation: CASSLEGGRGEQYF. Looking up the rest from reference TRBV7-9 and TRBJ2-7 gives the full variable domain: DTGVSQNPRHKITKRGQNVTFRCDPISEHNRLYWYRQTLGQGPEFLTYFQNEAQLEKSRLLSDRFSAERPKGSFSTLEIQRTEQGDSAMYLCASSLEGGRGEQYFGPGTRLTVT.

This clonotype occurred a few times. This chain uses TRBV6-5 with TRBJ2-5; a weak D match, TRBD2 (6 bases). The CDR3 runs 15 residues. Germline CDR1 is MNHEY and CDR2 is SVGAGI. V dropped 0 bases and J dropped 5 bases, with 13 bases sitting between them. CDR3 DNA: TGTGCCAGCAGTTACTCGCGCGGGGCGGTCGAGACCCAGTACTTC. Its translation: CASSYSRGAVETQYF.

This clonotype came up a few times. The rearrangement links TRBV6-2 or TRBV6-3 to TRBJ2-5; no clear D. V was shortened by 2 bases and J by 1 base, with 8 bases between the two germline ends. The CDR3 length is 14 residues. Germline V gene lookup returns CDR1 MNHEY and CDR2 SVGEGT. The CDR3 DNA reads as TGTGCCAGCAGTTACCTCACCCTCCAAGAGACCCAGTACTTC. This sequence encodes CASSYLTLQETQYF.

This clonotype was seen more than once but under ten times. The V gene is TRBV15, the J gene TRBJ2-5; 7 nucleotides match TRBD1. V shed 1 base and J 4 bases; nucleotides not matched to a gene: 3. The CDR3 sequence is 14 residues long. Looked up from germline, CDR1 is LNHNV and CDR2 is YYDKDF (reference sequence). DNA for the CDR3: TGTGCCACCAGCAGAGTACACAGGGGAGAGACCCAGTACTTC. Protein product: CATSRVHRGETQYF.

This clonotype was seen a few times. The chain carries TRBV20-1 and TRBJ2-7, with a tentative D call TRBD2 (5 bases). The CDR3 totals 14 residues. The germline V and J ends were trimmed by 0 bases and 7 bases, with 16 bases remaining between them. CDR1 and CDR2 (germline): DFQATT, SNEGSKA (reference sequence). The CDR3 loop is CSARDMLDSWEQYF. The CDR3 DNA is TGCAGTGCTAGAGATATGTTGGACTCTTGGGAGCAGTACTTC.

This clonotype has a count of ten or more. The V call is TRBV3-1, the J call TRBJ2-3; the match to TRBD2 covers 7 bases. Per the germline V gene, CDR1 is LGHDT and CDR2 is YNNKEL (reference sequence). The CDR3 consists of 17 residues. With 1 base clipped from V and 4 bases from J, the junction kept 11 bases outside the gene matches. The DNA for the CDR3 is TGTGCCAGCAGCCAAGCCCGGACTAGGGTTGGGTCAGATACGCAGTATTTT. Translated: CASSQARTRVGSDTQYF.

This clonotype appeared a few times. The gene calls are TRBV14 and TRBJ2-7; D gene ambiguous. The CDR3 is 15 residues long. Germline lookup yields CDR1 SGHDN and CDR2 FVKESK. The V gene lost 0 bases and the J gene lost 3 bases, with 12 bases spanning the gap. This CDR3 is CASSQDWVSDYEQYF. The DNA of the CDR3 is TGTGCCAGCAGCCAAGATTGGGTTTCGGACTACGAGCAGTACTTC.

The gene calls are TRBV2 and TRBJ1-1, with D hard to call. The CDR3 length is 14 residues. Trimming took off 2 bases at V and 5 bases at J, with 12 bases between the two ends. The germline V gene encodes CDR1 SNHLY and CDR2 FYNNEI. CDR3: CASSERRAFTEAFF. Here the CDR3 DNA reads TGTGCCAGCAGTGAAAGGAGGGCCTTTACTGAAGCTTTCTTT.

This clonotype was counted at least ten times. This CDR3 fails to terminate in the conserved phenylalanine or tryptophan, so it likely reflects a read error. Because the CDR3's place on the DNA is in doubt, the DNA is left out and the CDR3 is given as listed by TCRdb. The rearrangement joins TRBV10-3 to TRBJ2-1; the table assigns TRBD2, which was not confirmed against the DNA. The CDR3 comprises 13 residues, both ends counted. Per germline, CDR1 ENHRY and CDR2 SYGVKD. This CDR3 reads CATYPTSGGALIL.

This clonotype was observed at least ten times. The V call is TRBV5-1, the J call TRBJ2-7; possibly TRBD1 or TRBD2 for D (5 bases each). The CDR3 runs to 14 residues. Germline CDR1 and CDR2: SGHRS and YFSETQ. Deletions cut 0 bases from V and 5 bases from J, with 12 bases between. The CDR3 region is CASSLARDGDEQYF. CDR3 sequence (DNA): TGCGCCAGCAGCTTGGCCAGGGACGGGGACGAGCAGTACTTC.

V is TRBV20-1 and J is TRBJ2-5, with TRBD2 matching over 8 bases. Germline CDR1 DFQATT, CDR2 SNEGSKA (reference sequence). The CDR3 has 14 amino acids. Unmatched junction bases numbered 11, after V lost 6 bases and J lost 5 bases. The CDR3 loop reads CSARRGGRGETQYF. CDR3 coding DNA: TGCAGTGCAAGACGGGGGGGCCGGGGGGAGACCCAGTACTTC.

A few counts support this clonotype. Here the CDR3 reads CASSLLAGESSYNEQFF. CDR3 in DNA: TGCGCCAGCAGCCTCCTAGCGGGGGAGTCCTCCTACAATGAGCAGTTCTTC. The rearrangement joins TRBV4-1 to TRBJ2-1, with TRBD2 matching 10 bases. V was clipped by 4 bases and J by 0 bases; unmatched bases: 6. CDR3 length equals 17 residues. Per the germline V gene, CDR1 is MGHRA and CDR2 is YSYEKL.

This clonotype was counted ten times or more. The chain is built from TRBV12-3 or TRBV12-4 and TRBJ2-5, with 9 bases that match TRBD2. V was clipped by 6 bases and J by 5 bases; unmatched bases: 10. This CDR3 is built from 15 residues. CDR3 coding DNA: TGTGCCAGCAGCCGACTGACTAGCGGAGCGGAGACCCAGTACTTC. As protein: CASSRLTSGAETQYF.

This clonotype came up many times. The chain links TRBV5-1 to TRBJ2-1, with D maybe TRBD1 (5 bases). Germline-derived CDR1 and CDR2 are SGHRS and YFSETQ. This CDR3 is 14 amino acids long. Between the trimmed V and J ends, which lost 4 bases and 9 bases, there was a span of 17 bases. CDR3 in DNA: TGCGCCAGCAGCATCCTTCGCAGGGCCGGTGAGCAGTTCTTC. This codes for CASSILRRAGEQFF.